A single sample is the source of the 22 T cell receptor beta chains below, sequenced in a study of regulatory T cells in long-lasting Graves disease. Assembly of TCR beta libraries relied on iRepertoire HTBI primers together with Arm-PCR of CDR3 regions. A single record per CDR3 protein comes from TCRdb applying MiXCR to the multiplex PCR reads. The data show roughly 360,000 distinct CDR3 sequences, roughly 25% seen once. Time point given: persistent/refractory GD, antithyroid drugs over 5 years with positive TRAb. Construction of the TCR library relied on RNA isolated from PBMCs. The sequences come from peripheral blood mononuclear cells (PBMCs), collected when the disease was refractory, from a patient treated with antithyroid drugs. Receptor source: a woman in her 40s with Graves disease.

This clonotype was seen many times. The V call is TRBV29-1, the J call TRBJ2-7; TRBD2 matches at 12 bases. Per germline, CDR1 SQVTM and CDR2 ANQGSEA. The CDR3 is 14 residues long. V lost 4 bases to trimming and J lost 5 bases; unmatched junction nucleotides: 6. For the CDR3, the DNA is TGCAGCGTTGCTAGCGGGAGGGCCAATCACGAGCAGTACTTC. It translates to CSVASGRANHEQYF.

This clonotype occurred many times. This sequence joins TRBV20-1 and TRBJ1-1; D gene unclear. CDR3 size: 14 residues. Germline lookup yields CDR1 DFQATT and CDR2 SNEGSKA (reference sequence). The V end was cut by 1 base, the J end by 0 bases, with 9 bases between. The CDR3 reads CSARVGLMNTEAFF. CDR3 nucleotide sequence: TGCAGTGCTAGAGTGGGTCTTATGAACACTGAAGCTTTCTTT.

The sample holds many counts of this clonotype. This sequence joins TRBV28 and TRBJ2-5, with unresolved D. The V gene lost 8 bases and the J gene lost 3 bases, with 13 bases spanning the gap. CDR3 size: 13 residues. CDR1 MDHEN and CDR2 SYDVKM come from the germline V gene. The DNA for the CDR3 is TGTGCCAGCCTCTCACTGGACGAAGAGACCCAGTACTTC. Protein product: CASLSLDEETQYF.

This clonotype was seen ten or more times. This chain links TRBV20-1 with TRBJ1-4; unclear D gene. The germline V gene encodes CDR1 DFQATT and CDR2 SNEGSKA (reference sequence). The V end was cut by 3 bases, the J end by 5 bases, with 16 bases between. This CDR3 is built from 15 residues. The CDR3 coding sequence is TGCAGTGCTAGGGGATGGACGGCCGCGAATGAAAAACTGTTTTTT. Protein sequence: CSARGWTAANEKLFF.

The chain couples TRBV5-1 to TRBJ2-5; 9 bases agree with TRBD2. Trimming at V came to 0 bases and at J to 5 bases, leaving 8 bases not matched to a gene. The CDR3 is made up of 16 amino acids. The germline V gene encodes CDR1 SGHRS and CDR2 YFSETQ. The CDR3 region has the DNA TGCGCCAGCAGCTTGGAGGGCGGGAGGGCCGAGGAGACCCAGTACTTC. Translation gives CASSLEGGRAEETQYF.

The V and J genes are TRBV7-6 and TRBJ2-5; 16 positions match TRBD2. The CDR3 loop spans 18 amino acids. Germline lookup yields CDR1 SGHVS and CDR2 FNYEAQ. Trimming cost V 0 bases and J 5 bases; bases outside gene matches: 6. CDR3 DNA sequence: TGTGCCAGCAGCTTAGCCCAGGGACTAGCGGGAGGGAGGGAGACCCAGTACTTC. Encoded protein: CASSLAQGLAGGRETQYF.

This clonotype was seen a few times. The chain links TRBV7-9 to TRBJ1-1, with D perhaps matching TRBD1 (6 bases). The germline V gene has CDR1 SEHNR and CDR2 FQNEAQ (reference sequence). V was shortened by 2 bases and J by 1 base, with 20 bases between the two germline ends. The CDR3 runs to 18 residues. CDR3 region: CASSLSLRGGGWNTEAFF. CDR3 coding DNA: TGTGCCAGCAGCTTATCTTTGAGGGGGGGGGGATGGAACACTGAAGCTTTCTTT.

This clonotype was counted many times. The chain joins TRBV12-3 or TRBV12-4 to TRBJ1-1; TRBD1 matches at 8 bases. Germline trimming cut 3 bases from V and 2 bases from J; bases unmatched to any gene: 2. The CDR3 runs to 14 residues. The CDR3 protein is CASSFRGRNTEAFF. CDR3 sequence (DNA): TGTGCCAGCAGTTTCAGGGGGCGAAACACTGAAGCTTTCTTT.

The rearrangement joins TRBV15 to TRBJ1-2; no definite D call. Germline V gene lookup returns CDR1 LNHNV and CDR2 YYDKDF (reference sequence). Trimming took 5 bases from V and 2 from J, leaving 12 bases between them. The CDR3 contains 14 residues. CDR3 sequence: CATSGEGPNYGYTF. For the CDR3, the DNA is TGTGCCACCAGCGGGGAGGGCCCAAACTATGGCTACACCTTC.

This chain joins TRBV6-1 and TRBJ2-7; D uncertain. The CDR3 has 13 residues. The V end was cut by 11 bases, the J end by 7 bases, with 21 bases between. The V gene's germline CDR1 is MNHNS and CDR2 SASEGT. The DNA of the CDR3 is TGTGCCGGTACGGACCCCTTCTCCGGGGAGCAGTACTTC. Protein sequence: CAGTDPFSGEQYF.

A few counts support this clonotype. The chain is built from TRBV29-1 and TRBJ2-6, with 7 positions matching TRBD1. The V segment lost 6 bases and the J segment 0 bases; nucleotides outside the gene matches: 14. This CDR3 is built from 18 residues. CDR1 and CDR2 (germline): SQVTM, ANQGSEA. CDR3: CSVGPEGQKTSGANVLTF. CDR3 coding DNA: TGCAGCGTCGGGCCAGAGGGACAGAAGACCTCTGGGGCCAACGTCCTGACTTTC.

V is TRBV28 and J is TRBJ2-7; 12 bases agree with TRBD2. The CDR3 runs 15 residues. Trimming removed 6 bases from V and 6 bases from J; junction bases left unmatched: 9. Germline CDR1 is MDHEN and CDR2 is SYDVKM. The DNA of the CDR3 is TGTGCCAGCAGACAGACTAGCGGGAGAGCGGGCGAGCAGTACTTC. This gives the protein CASRQTSGRAGEQYF.

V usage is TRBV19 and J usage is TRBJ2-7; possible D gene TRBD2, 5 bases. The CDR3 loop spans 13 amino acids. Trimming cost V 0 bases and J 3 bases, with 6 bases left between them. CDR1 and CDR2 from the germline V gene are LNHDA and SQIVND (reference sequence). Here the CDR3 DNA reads TGTGCCAGTAGTATAGACGGAGGCTACGAGCAGTACTTC. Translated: CASSIDGGYEQYF.

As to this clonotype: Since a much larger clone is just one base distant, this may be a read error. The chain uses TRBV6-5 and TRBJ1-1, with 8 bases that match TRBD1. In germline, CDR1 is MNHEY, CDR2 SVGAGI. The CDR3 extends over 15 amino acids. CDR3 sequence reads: CACSYFNRGTTEAFF. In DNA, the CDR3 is TGTGCCTGCAGTTACTTTAACAGGGGGACCACTGAAGCTTTCTTT.

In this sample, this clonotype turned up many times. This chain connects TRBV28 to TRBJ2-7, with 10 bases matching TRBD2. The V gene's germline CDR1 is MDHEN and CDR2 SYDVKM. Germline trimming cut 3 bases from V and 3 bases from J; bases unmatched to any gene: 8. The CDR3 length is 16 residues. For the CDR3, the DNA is TGTGCCAGCAGTTTTTTAGGGACTAGCGAAAACTACGAGCAGTACTTC. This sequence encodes CASSFLGTSENYEQYF.

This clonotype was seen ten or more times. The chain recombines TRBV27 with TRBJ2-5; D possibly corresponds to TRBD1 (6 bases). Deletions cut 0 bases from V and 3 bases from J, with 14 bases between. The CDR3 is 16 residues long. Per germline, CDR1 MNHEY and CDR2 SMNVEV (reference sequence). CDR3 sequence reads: CASSLSIMGAEETQYF. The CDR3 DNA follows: TGTGCCAGCAGTTTATCGATAATGGGGGCGGAAGAGACCCAGTACTTC.

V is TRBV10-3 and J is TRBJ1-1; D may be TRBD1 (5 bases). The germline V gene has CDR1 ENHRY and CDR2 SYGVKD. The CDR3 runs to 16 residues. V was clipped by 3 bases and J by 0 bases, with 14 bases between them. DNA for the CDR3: TGTGCCATCAGTGACTCCGGGGCAAGTATGAACACTGAAGCTTTCTTT. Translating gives CAISDSGASMNTEAFF.

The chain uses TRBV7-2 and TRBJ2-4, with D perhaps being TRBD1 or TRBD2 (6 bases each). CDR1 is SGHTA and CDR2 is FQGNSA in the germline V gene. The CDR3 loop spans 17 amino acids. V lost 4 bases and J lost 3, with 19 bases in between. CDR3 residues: CASSYIAAKGVKNIQYF. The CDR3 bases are TGTGCCAGCAGCTACATAGCGGCAAAGGGGGTCAAAAACATTCAGTACTTC. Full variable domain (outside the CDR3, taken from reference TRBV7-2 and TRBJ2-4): GAGVSQSPSNKVTEKGKDVELRCDPISGHTALYWYRQSLGQGLEFLIYFQGNSAPDKSGLPSDRFSAERTGGSVSTLTIQRTQQEDSAVYLCASSYIAAKGVKNIQYFGAGTRLSVL.

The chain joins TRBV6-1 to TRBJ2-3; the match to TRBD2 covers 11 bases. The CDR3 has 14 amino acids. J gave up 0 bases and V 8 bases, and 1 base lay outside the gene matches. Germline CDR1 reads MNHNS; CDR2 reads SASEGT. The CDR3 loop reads CASLAGGSTDTQYF. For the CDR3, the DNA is TGTGCCAGCTTAGCGGGAGGGAGCACAGATACGCAGTATTTT.

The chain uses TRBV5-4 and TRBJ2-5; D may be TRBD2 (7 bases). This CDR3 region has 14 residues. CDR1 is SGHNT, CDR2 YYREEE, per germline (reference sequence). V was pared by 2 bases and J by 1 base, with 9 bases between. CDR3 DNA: TGTGCCAGCAGCTTTAGGGGGGGCCAAGAGACCCAGTACTTC. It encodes CASSFRGGQETQYF.

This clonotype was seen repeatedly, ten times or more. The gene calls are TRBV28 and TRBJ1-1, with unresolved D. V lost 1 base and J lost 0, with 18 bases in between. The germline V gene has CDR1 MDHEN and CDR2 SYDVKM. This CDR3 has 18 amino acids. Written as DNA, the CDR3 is TGTGCCAGCAGTTTATACACGGGGTGGTATATCATGAACACTGAAGCTTTCTTT. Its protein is CASSLYTGWYIMNTEAFF.

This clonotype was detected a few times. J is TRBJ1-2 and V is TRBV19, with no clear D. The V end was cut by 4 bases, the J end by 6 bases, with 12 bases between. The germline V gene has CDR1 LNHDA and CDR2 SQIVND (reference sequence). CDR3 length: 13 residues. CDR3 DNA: TGTGCCAGTAGTACGCCGAGAGACGATGGCTACACCTTC. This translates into CASSTPRDDGYTF.